In its sample, the clone carrying this T cell receptor beta chain was seen many times. Its antigen is as yet unknown. Regarding time point: persistent/refractory GD, antithyroid drugs over 5 years with positive TRAb. Extracted PBMC RNA gave rise to the TCR library. Germline V gene data show CDR1 as SNHLY and CDR2 as FYNNEI. The CDR3 loop spans 14 amino acids. V lost 5 bases to trimming and J lost 0 bases, with 10 bases between them. The authors built TCR beta libraries using iRepertoire HTBI primers and Arm-PCR of CDR3 regions. MiXCR, run by TCRdb on the multiplex PCR reads, gives a single entry per CDR3 protein. This table holds roughly 700,000 distinct CDR3 sequences, 25% to 35% found once. This sample is drawn from a study of regulatory T cells in long-lasting Graves disease. Whole-study findings and limits: Persistent Graves' patients showed less TCR diversity than newly diagnosed ones.

The sequence derives from a female donor with Graves disease. Sequencing was performed on peripheral blood mononuclear cells (PBMCs), taken when the disease was refractory, from a patient treated with antithyroid drugs. The chain recombines TRBV2 with TRBJ1-1; D is unresolved. The CDR3, as DNA: TGTGCCAGCAGTCAAGGTCGGTTGAACACTGAAGCTTTCTTT. This encodes CASSQGRLNTEAFF. The variable domain in full, with the rest retrieved from reference TRBV2 and TRBJ1-1, is EPEVTQTPSHQVTQMGQEVILRCVPISNHLYFYWYRQILGQKVEFLVSFYNNEISEKSEIFDDQFSVERPDGSNFTLKIRSTKLEDSAMYFCASSQGRLNTEAFFGQGTRLTVV.